These T cell receptor beta chains were read from a single sample in a study of blood T cells in healthy people across ages. Each CDR3 protein gets one entry after TCRdb re-called the 5' RACE reads with MiXCR. The sample comprises 1,500,000 or so distinct CDR3 sequences, about 45% of which are singletons, and more than 4% rests with the top ten. The specimen sequenced was blood. The receptors stem from a woman aged 18-29 years in good health. CDR3s include the opening cysteine and the closing phenylalanine or tryptophan. A D gene is named only where the DNA matches it firmly. Rows give clone size only sometimes, using once, few, many, or a class for an expanded clone.

d_call clone_size j_call v_call cdr3_nt cdr3_aa
. few TRBJ1-6 TRBV7-9 TGTGCCAGCAGCTTACAGGGGAGTAGGTCCTATAATTCACCCCTCCACTTT CASSLQGSRSYNSPLHF
. . TRBJ2-5 TRBV11-3 TGTGCCAGCAGCCCAACCCAATTACCGCAAGAGACCCAGTACTTC CASSPTQLPQETQYF
. few TRBJ2-1 TRBV4-3 TGCGCCAGCAGCCAAGACCCAGGGCCTCGCTCCTACAATGAGCAGTTCTTC CASSQDPGPRSYNEQFF
TRBD2 . TRBJ2-1 TRBV27 TGTGCCAGCAGTCCCCCGGGACTAGCGTTGGGTGAAAACAATGAGCAGTTCTTC CASSPPGLALGENNEQFF
TRBD1 few TRBJ2-7 TRBV29-1 TGCAGCGTTATCGGGACAGGGGACTACGAGCAGTACTTC CSVIGTGDYEQYF
. few TRBJ2-7 TRBV15 TGTGCCACCAGCAGTAGGACAGCTGCTATTTACGAGCAGTACTTC CATSSRTAAIYEQYF
. few TRBJ2-2 TRBV4-3 TGCGCCAGCAGCGCAACACGGCCTGGGGAGCTGTTTTTT CASSATRPGELFF
. . TRBJ1-2 TRBV4-3 TGCGCCAGCAGCCAATGGGGACATCAGAACTATGGCTACACCTTC CASSQWGHQNYGYTF
. few TRBJ2-1 TRBV7-2 TGTGCCAGCAGCTTAGCGACCCAGTTCTACAATGAGCAGTTCTTC CASSLATQFYNEQFF
. . TRBJ1-5 TRBV2 TGTGCCAGCAGCGAACACCAAACTAGCAATCAGCCCCAGCATTTT CASSEHQTSNQPQHF
TRBD2 . TRBJ2-2 TRBV20-1 TGCAGTGCTAGTGGGGTTCTAGCGGGGGGGAACACCGGGGAGCTGTTTTTT CSASGVLAGGNTGELFF